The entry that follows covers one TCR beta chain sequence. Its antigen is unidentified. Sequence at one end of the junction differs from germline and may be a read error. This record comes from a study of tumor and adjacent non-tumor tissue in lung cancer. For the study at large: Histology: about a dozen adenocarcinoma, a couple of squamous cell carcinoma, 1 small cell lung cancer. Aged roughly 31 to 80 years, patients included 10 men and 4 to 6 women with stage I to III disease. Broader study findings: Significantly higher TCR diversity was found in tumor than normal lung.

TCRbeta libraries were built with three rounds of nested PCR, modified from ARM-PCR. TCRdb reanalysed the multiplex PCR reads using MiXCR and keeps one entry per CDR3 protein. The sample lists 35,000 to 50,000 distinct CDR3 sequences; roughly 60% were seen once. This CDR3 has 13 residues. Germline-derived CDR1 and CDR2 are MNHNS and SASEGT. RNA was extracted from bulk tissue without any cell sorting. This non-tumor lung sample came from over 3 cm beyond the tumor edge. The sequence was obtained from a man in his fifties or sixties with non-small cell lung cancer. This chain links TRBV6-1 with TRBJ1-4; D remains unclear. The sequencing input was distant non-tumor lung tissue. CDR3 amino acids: CACSAVLDEKLFF. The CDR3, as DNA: TGTGCCTGCAGCGCCGTTCTAGATGAAAAACTGTTTTTT.